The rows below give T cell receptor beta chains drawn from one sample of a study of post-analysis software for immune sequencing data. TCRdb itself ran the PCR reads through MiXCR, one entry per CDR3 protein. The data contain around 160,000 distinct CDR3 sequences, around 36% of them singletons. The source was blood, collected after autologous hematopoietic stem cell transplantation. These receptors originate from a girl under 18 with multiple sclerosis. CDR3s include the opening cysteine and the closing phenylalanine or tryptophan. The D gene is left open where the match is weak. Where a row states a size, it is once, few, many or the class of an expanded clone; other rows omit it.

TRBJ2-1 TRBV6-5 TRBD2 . TGTGCCAGCAGGCGGGCTAGCGGGAGCTCCTACAATGAGCAGTTCTTC CASRRASGSSYNEQFF
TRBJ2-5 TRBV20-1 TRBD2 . TGCAGTGCTGAGCCGGGAGGACCTCAAGAGACCCAGTACTTC CSAEPGGPQETQYF
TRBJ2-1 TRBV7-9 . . TGTGCCAGCATTGCGGCCTACTACAATGAGCAGTTCTTC CASIAAYYNEQFF
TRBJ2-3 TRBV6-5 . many TGTGCCAGCGGAGGGACAGCCACAGATACGCAGTATTTT CASGGTATDTQYF
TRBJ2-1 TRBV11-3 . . TGTGCCAGCAGCTTAGTCCCGGGAGTGGCGAACAATGAGCAGTTCTTC CASSLVPGVANNEQFF
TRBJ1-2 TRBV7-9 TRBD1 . TGTGCCAGCAACTTCGGACAGGGGGACTACACCTTC CASNFGQGDYTF
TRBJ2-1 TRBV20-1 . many TGCAGTGCTAGATACACCGCGGGGTACAATGAGCAGTTCTTC CSARYTAGYNEQFF
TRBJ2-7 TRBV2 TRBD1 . TGTGCCAGCAGTGAACTGAGGACAGGGTCCTACGAGCAGTACTTC CASSELRTGSYEQYF
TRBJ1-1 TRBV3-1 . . TGTGCCAGCAGCCCCAGACAGAACACTGAAGCTTTCTTT CASSPRQNTEAFF
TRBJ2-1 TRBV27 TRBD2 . TGTGCCAGCAGTTTATCACTAGCGGGACAATCGGGGCTCTACAATGAGCAGTTCTTC CASSLSLAGQSGLYNEQFF
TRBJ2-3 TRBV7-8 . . TGTGCCAGCAGCCCACGGGACTCATTAAGTGCTACGCAGTATTTT CASSPRDSLSATQYF
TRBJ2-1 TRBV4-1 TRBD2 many TGCGCCGCCGGGGGGGGGGCAGGGAATGAGCAGTTCTTC CAAGGGAGNEQFF
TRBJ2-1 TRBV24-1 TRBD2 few TGTGCCACCAGTGACTCGGGACTAGGGGTTTACAATGAGCAGTTCTTC CATSDSGLGVYNEQFF
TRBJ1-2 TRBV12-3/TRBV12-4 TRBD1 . TGTGCCAGCAGTTTAGTGTCGGGACAGGGGATGGGGGGCTACACCTTC CASSLVSGQGMGGYTF